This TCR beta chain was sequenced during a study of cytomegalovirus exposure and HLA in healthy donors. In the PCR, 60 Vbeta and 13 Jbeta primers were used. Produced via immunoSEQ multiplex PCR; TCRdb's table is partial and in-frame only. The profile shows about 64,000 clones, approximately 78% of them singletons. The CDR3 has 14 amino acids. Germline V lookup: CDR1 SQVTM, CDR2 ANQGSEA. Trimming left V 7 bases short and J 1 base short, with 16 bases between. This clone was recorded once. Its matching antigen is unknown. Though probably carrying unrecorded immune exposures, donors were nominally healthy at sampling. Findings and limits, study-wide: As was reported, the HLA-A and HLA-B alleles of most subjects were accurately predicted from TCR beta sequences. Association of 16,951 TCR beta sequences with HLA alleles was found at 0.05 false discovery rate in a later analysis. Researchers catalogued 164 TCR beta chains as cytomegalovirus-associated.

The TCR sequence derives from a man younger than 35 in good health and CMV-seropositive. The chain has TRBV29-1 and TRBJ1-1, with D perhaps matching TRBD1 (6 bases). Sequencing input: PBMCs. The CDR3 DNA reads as TGCAGCGCCGCAACTCAGGGGTCGAACACTGAAGCTTTCTTT. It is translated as CSAATQGSNTEAFF.